One sample yielded the 19 T cell receptor beta chains listed below, sequenced in a study of cytomegalovirus exposure and HLA in healthy donors (dated 2017 in TCRdb). The library relied on the immunoSEQ multiplex PCR assay. A mixture of 60 forward primers for TCR Vbeta segments and 13 reverse primers for TCR Jbeta segments was used in the multiplex PCR. The source is immuneACCESS, and TCRdb retained only in-frame sequences with V and J called. Part of the clones is not carried over; for the studies checked, unresolved V genes explain less than half of this, and the remainder is unexplained. This sample gives over 150,000 clones in total; around four fifths of them show up just once. The leading ten clones occupy around 1.3% of the sample. Sequencing used PBMCs. The source of these receptors is a woman in her forties or fifties in good health and CMV-seronegative.

The chain joins TRBV6-5 to TRBJ2-5; D call uncertain. V lost 5 bases, J lost 4 bases, and 11 bases lay in between. The length of the CDR3 is 13 residues. The V gene's germline CDR1 is MNHEY and CDR2 SVGAGI. This CDR3 is CASSRLVRETQYF. The CDR3 nucleotides read TGTGCCAGCAGTAGACTGGTGCGAGAGACCCAGTACTTC.

This clone was picked up a small number of times. The chain has TRBV30 and TRBJ2-7, with a tentative D call TRBD2 (5 bases). The CDR3 is made up of 18 amino acids. CDR1 is GTSNPN, CDR2 SVGIG, per germline (reference sequence). V lost 0 bases to trimming and J lost 3 bases, with 24 bases between them. The CDR3: CAWSVSPSGYPNGYEQYF. The CDR3 nucleotides are TGTGCCTGGAGTGTATCTCCATCGGGGTATCCCAACGGCTACGAGCAGTACTTC.

A single count supports this clone. The rearrangement uses TRBV28 and TRBJ1-6; 7 nucleotides line up with TRBD1. Losses at the gene ends were 6 bases for V and 7 bases for J; bases not matched to a gene: 9. Germline CDR1 and CDR2: MDHEN and SYDVKM. The CDR3 loop spans 15 amino acids. The CDR3 loop is CASRTPGQKNSPLHF. The CDR3 DNA sequence: TGTGCCAGCAGAACTCCGGGACAGAAAAATTCACCCCTCCACTTT.

The chain recombines TRBV7-2 with TRBJ2-3; 7 positions agree with TRBD2. Unmatched junction bases numbered 9, after V lost 5 bases and J lost 1 base. Germline V lookup: CDR1 SGHTA, CDR2 FQGNSA. The CDR3 runs 16 residues. The CDR3 DNA is TGTGCCAGCAGCCCAGGGAGCGGGGTAGGCACAGATACGCAGTATTTT. Its translation: CASSPGSGVGTDTQYF.

Worth noting for this clone: Other DNA sequences within the sample encode an identical CDR3. V gene TRBV11-2 combines with J gene TRBJ1-1; unclear D gene. Per the germline V gene, CDR1 is SGHAT and CDR2 is FQNNGV. V shed 3 bases and J shed 3 bases, with 8 bases lying between them. CDR3 length equals 13 residues. Here the CDR3 reads CASSFSGDTEAFF. The CDR3 DNA reads TGTGCCAGCAGCTTTTCAGGTGACACTGAAGCTTTCTTT.

The rearrangement uses TRBV28 and TRBJ1-5; 7 bases align to TRBD1. In germline, CDR1 is MDHEN, CDR2 SYDVKM. V gave up 2 bases and J gave up 2 bases; unmatched junction bases: 6. The CDR3 consists of 16 residues. The CDR3 DNA sequence: TGTGCCAGCAGTTTAAGTCAGGGGGTAGGCAATCAGCCCCAGCATTTT. It yields the protein CASSLSQGVGNQPQHF. The full variable domain, its missing parts supplied by reference TRBV28 and TRBJ1-5, is DVKVTQSSRYLVKRTGEKVFLECVQDMDHENMFWYRQDPGLGLRLIYFSYDVKMKEKGDIPEGYSVSREKKERFSLILESASTNQTSMYLCASSLSQGVGNQPQHFGDGTRLSIL.

This rearrangement joins TRBV30 to TRBJ1-2; the D gene is possibly TRBD1 (5 bases). V shed 0 bases and J shed 5 bases, with 22 bases lying between them. Germline V lookup: CDR1 GTSNPN, CDR2 SVGIG (reference sequence). The CDR3 totals 17 residues. CDR3 protein: CAWSVSRLGGRGYGYTF. CDR3 in DNA: TGTGCCTGGAGTGTGTCACGCCTCGGGGGTCGGGGTTATGGCTACACCTTC.

V is TRBV10-3 and J is TRBJ1-2; D is unclear. The CDR3 has 14 amino acids. Germline CDR1 reads ENHRY; CDR2 reads SYGVKD. The V end was cut by 2 bases, the J end by 2 bases, with 9 bases between. The CDR3 region is CAISEAGINYGYTF. CDR3 bases: TGTGCCATCAGTGAGGCGGGAATCAACTATGGCTACACCTTC.

This clone was seen once. V gene TRBV6-1 combines with J gene TRBJ2-1; 15 nucleotides match TRBD2. CDR1 and CDR2 from the germline V gene are MNHNS and SASEGT. The J segment lost 7 bases and the V segment lost 4 bases, leaving 5 bases of the junction unmatched. CDR3 length: 16 amino acids. CDR3 sequence: CASSGGLAGGRNEQFF. CDR3 sequence (DNA): TGTGCCAGCAGTGGAGGACTAGCGGGGGGGCGGAATGAGCAGTTCTTC.

This sequence joins TRBV10-3 and TRBJ2-7; 7 positions match TRBD1. With V trimmed by 7 bases and J by 4 bases, 10 bases remained unmatched. There are 14 residues in the CDR3. Germline assignment: CDR1 ENHRY and CDR2 SYGVKD. CDR3 region: CAITRTGPGYEQYF. The CDR3 nucleotides read TGTGCCATCACCAGGACAGGTCCAGGGTACGAGCAGTACTTC.

The chain links TRBV18 to TRBJ2-7; TRBD1 might be the D (6 bases). Germline V CDR1 and CDR2: KGHSH, LQKENI. Deletions cut 0 bases from V and 1 base from J, with 7 bases between. This CDR3 contains 14 residues. The CDR3 here is CASSPPTGSYEQYF. CDR3 DNA sequence: TGTGCCAGCTCACCACCGACAGGATCCTACGAGCAGTACTTC.

The J gene is TRBJ1-6, the V gene TRBV11-2, with D possibly matching TRBD1 (6 bases). V was trimmed by 1 base and J by 6 bases, leaving 10 bases between them. Germline CDR1 SGHAT, CDR2 FQNNGV. The CDR3 length is 15 residues. CDR3 sequence: CASSLGGDTNSPLHF. Written as DNA, the CDR3 is TGTGCCAGCAGCTTAGGAGGGGACACTAATTCACCCCTCCACTTT.

This chain uses TRBV29-1 with TRBJ1-3; 10 bases line up with TRBD1. V was clipped by 7 bases and J by 3 bases; unmatched bases: 6. The CDR3 runs 14 residues. Germline loops: CDR1 SQVTM, CDR2 ANQGSEA. The CDR3: CSGRQGASGNTIYF. The CDR3 coding sequence is TGCAGCGGAAGACAGGGGGCAAGTGGAAACACCATATATTTT. Filled out from reference TRBV29-1 and TRBJ1-3, the complete variable domain reads SAVISQKPSRDICQRGTSLTIQCQVDSQVTMMFWYRQQPGQSLTLIATANQGSEATYESGFVIDKFPISRPNLTFSTLTVSNMSPEDSSIYLCSGRQGASGNTIYFGEGSWLTVV.

V is TRBV28 and J is TRBJ1-2; D might be TRBD1 (5 bases). This CDR3 spans 15 amino acids. The germline V gene encodes CDR1 MDHEN and CDR2 SYDVKM. Trimming removed 2 bases at V and 4 bases at J, with 14 bases between. CDR3 protein: CASSLARQGTYGYTF. CDR3 in DNA: TGTGCCAGCAGTTTAGCCCGGCAGGGTACCTATGGCTACACCTTC.

The V and J genes are TRBV27 and TRBJ2-7; 9 bases line up with TRBD1. Germline CDR1 and CDR2: MNHEY and SMNVEV (reference sequence). V lost 3 bases and J lost 2; bases outside the gene matches: 11. CDR3 size: 17 residues. CDR3 bases: TGTGCCAGCAGTTTGGGACAGGGAATAGGTCGAGCCTACGAGCAGTACTTC. Translation gives CASSLGQGIGRAYEQYF.

The V and J genes are TRBV18 and TRBJ2-7; 7 bases map to TRBD2. CDR1 and CDR2 (germline): KGHSH, LQKENI. V trimming: 0 bases; J trimming: 3 bases; junction bases outside the gene matches: 5. The CDR3 totals 15 residues. CDR3 DNA: TGTGCCAGCTCACCACCGAGGTGGGGGGGCTACGAGCAGTACTTC. Translating gives CASSPPRWGGYEQYF.

This clone was picked up a small number of times. The rearrangement uses TRBV5-1 and TRBJ1-4, with 7 positions matching TRBD1. J lost 0 bases, V lost 4 bases, and 6 bases had no gene match. This CDR3 comprises 16 residues. Germline CDR1 is SGHRS and CDR2 is YFSETQ. The CDR3 loop reads CASSRGRGATNEKLFF. CDR3 DNA sequence: TGCGCCAGCAGCAGGGGGCGTGGGGCAACTAATGAAAAACTGTTTTTT.

The table lists this clone with a few counts. V is TRBV28 and J is TRBJ1-2; unclear D gene. The CDR3 has 13 residues. Trimming shortened V by 6 bases and J by 0 bases, and 8 bases separated the two germline ends. Germline CDR1 reads MDHEN; CDR2 reads SYDVKM. CDR3 residues: CASSRTANYGYTF. As DNA, the CDR3 is TGTGCCAGCAGCCGTACAGCTAACTATGGCTACACCTTC.

A single count supports this clone. This chain joins TRBV5-1 and TRBJ2-7; 10 bases align to TRBD2. There are 14 residues in the CDR3. V gave up 4 bases and J gave up 4 bases; unmatched junction bases: 5. Germline CDR1 and CDR2: SGHRS and YFSETQ. The DNA for the CDR3 is TGCGCCAGCAGCGAAGCGGGGGGGATGTACGAGCAGTACTTC. This gives the protein CASSEAGGMYEQYF.